These 20 T cell receptor beta chains were sequenced from one sample in a study of T cell changes during pregnancy in multiple sclerosis. Data came from immunoSEQ multiplex PCR; TCRdb stores just in-frame clones and leaves some out. The top ten clones hold less than 0.6% of a sample with approximately 87,000 clones, 80% to 95% of them seen once. This specimen consisted of CD4+ T cells from peripheral blood mononuclear cells, obtained in the second trimester of pregnancy. The receptor source for this set is a female donor with multiple sclerosis, enrolled in a pregnancy study.

This rearrangement joins TRBV19 to TRBJ1-5, with 7 bases aligning to TRBD1. This CDR3 has 15 amino acids. The germline V gene encodes CDR1 LNHDA and CDR2 SQIVND (reference sequence). The V gene end was trimmed by 5 bases and the J gene end by 5 bases; junction bases not matched to a gene: 9. This CDR3 reads CASSPVRDRYQPQHF. CDR3 nucleotides: TGTGCCAGTAGTCCCGTACGGGACAGATATCAGCCCCAGCATTTT.

The chain carries TRBV28 and TRBJ1-1, with D perhaps TRBD1 (5 bases). Trimming cost V 7 bases and J 6 bases, with 9 bases left between them. Germline V lookup: CDR1 MDHEN, CDR2 SYDVKM. The CDR3 consists of 11 residues. The CDR3: CASTGIAEAFF. In nucleotides, the CDR3 is TGTGCCAGCACAGGGATCGCTGAAGCTTTCTTT.

The chain is built from TRBV19 and TRBJ1-5; a weak D match, TRBD1 (5 bases). Between the trimmed V and J ends, which lost 6 bases and 0 bases, there was a span of 21 bases. The CDR3 loop spans 18 amino acids. The germline gives CDR1 LNHDA, CDR2 SQIVND (reference sequence). CDR3 residues: CASSSDSLYGYSNQPQHF. The CDR3 DNA sequence: TGTGCCAGTAGCTCTGACAGCCTCTATGGGTATAGCAATCAGCCCCAGCATTTT.

This chain joins TRBV28 and TRBJ1-2; D not certain. This CDR3 is built from 12 residues. Per the germline V gene, CDR1 is MDHEN and CDR2 is SYDVKM. Between the trimmed V and J ends, which lost 6 bases and 3 bases, there was a span of 8 bases. CDR3: CASRLIDYGYTF. In nucleotides, the CDR3 is TGTGCCAGCAGACTCATCGACTATGGCTACACCTTC.

The chain links TRBV27 to TRBJ1-5; D gene unclear. Looked up from germline, CDR1 is MNHEY and CDR2 is SMNVEV (reference sequence). Trimming cost V 1 base and J 0 bases, with 7 bases left between them. This CDR3 spans 15 amino acids. CDR3: CASSLWADSNQPQHF. In DNA form, the CDR3 reads TGTGCCAGCAGTTTATGGGCAGATAGCAATCAGCCCCAGCATTTT.

This clone was counted once. The rearrangement links TRBV7-9 to TRBJ2-4; D perhaps matches TRBD2 (6 bases). Germline loops: CDR1 SEHNR, CDR2 FQNEAQ (reference sequence). CDR3 length: 17 residues. V shed 5 bases and J shed 1 base, with 18 bases lying between them. CDR3 in DNA: TGTGCCAGCAGCATCTACCTTAGCGGAGGGGCCAAAAACATTCAGTACTTC. Translation gives CASSIYLSGGAKNIQYF.

The chain couples TRBV27 to TRBJ2-7; TRBD1 matches 8 bases. Germline CDR1 is MNHEY and CDR2 is SMNVEV (reference sequence). Trimming removed 7 bases from V and 5 bases from J; junction bases left unmatched: 19. The CDR3 runs to 17 residues. The CDR3 spells CASTPRGPLGVGDEQYF. In DNA form, the CDR3 reads TGTGCCAGCACCCCCAGGGGGCCCCTTGGGGTGGGAGACGAGCAGTACTTC.

This clone was recorded a few times. This chain connects TRBV4-3 to TRBJ1-2; 8 bases align to TRBD1. The CDR3 has 14 amino acids. J lost 7 bases, V lost 0 bases, and 4 bases had no gene match. Germline CDR1 reads LGHNA; CDR2 reads YSLEER. The CDR3 DNA reads TGCGCCAGCAGCCAAGAGGACAGGGTAGGTGGCTACACCTTC. Protein product: CASSQEDRVGGYTF.

This chain links TRBV18 with TRBJ2-3, with 7 bases lining up with TRBD1. Trimming took 4 bases from V and 8 from J; bases not matched to a gene: 3. CDR3 length: 12 residues. The germline CDR1 and CDR2 sequences are KGHSH and LQKENI. The CDR3, as DNA: TGTGCCAGCTCACGGACAGGTGGTACGCAGTATTTT. Its translation is CASSRTGGTQYF.

This clone was recorded only once. The J gene is TRBJ2-7, the V gene TRBV7-3, with D perhaps TRBD1 (6 bases). The CDR3 length is 13 residues. Per germline, CDR1 SGHTA and CDR2 FQGTGA. Trimming took 2 bases from V and 2 from J, leaving 7 bases between them. The CDR3 nucleotides read TGTGCCAGCAGCTTAGACAGGACCTACGAGCAGTACTTC. Protein sequence: CASSLDRTYEQYF.

The chain employs TRBV10-3 and TRBJ2-3; 10 bases are a match to TRBD1. V gave up 7 bases and J gave up 1 base; unmatched junction bases: 11. This CDR3 region has 17 residues. Germline V gene sequence: CDR1 ENHRY, CDR2 SYGVKD. The CDR3 nucleotides are TGTGCCATCACCCCGGGACAGGGGCCCGGGGGCACAGATACGCAGTATTTT. Translation: CAITPGQGPGGTDTQYF.

The rearrangement links TRBV7-2 to TRBJ2-7; 10 bases are a match to TRBD2. There are 14 residues in the CDR3. With 5 bases clipped from V and 5 bases from J, the junction kept 6 bases outside the gene matches. Germline V gene lookup returns CDR1 SGHTA and CDR2 FQGNSA. The CDR3 loop reads CASSPSSGSHEQYF. The CDR3 nucleotides read TGTGCCAGCAGCCCCTCTAGCGGGAGCCACGAGCAGTACTTC. The whole variable domain, filled in from reference TRBV7-2 and TRBJ2-7, reads GAGVSQSPSNKVTEKGKDVELRCDPISGHTALYWYRQSLGQGLEFLIYFQGNSAPDKSGLPSDRFSAERTGGSVSTLTIQRTQQEDSAVYLCASSPSSGSHEQYFGPGTRLTVT.

The rearrangement joins TRBV11-3 to TRBJ1-4; the D is unclear. The germline CDR1 and CDR2 sequences are SGHNT and YENEEA. Trimming took 0 bases from V and 3 from J, leaving 14 bases between them. CDR3 size: 17 residues. The CDR3 DNA sequence: TGTGCCAGCAGCTTAGACGGGGAGGTCGAGTCTAATGAAAAACTGTTTTTT. Residues: CASSLDGEVESNEKLFF.

The CDR3 coding sequence is TGTGCCAGCAGCCCGGACAGGAGCCTCTATGGCTACACCTTC. It is translated as CASSPDRSLYGYTF. This chain links TRBV6-5 with TRBJ1-2; 7 bases are a match to TRBD1. This CDR3 region has 14 residues. Germline-derived CDR1 and CDR2 are MNHEY and SVGAGI. Trimming removed 6 bases from V and 4 bases from J; junction bases left unmatched: 8.

This chain connects TRBV9 to TRBJ2-1; 14 nucleotides align to TRBD2. The CDR3 has 21 residues. The junction had 21 bases not matched to a gene; V was cut back by 4 bases and J by 6 bases. Per the germline V gene, CDR1 is SGDLS and CDR2 is YYNGEE. CDR3 residues: CASSNIWGTSGRKLQGNEQFF. The DNA for the CDR3 is TGTGCCAGCAGCAATATCTGGGGGACTAGCGGGAGAAAGTTACAGGGCAATGAGCAGTTCTTC.

The chain links TRBV6-5 to TRBJ1-4; D is undetermined. The CDR3 length is 16 residues. Per the germline V gene, CDR1 is MNHEY and CDR2 is SVGAGI. Trimming took 0 bases from V and 4 from J, leaving 12 bases between them. The CDR3 DNA sequence: TGTGCCAGCAGTTACTCGATAAAGGCGGGTAATGAAAAACTGTTTTTT. Translation gives CASSYSIKAGNEKLFF.

The genes are TRBV7-3 and TRBJ2-3; D is possibly TRBD1 (6 bases). V lost 5 bases, J lost 6 bases, and 9 bases lay in between. This CDR3 is 12 amino acids long. Germline CDR1 and CDR2: SGHTA and FQGTGA. The DNA for the CDR3 is TGTGCCAGCAGCAGAGGGGGTGATACGCAGTATTTT. Its translation is CASSRGGDTQYF.

In this sample, this clone turned up a few times. The chain employs TRBV5-4 and TRBJ2-1, with D maybe TRBD2 (5 bases). Between the trimmed V and J ends, which lost 0 bases and 0 bases, there was a span of 16 bases. CDR3 length: 18 residues. CDR1 and CDR2 from the germline V gene are SGHNT and YYREEE (reference sequence). DNA for the CDR3: TGTGCCAGCAGCTTGGCTAGCTCCTTCTCTAGCTCCTACAATGAGCAGTTCTTC. Protein product: CASSLASSFSSSYNEQFF.

The V gene is TRBV7-9, the J gene TRBJ2-3; tentative D call: TRBD1 (5 bases). The CDR3 length is 16 residues. Germline loops: CDR1 SEHNR, CDR2 FQNEAQ (reference sequence). Deletions cut 2 bases from V and 2 bases from J, with 14 bases between. The DNA of the CDR3 is TGTGCCAGCAGCTTATTGTCCGGCAGGGCCACAGATACGCAGTATTTT. The encoded protein is CASSLLSGRATDTQYF.

The chain employs TRBV6-1 and TRBJ2-2; D is ambiguous. Germline V CDR1 and CDR2: MNHNS, SASEGT. Trimming removed 4 bases from V and 1 base from J, with 10 bases in between. The CDR3 sequence is 15 residues long. The CDR3 spells CASSASTENTGELFF. CDR3 DNA: TGTGCCAGCAGTGCCTCGACTGAGAACACCGGGGAGCTGTTTTTT.